A selection of T cell receptor beta chains follows, all from one sample in a study of cytomegalovirus exposure and HLA in healthy donors. Using immunoSEQ multiplex PCR, the repertoire was profiled, and TCRdb retains in-frame clones only, with some absent. The data contain 250,000 or so clones, about 80% of them seen just once; the ten biggest clones take up roughly 7.4%. Sequenced input: PBMCs. These receptors all stem from a woman aged 60 to 75 in good health and CMV-seropositive. The conserved cysteine and the conserved F or W are not part of the CDR3 here. Each record gives: clone size, V gene, J gene, CDR3 protein. The listing skips clone size in some rows; elsewhere it reads once, few, many or a size class.

clone size: -; V gene: TRBV28; J gene: TRBJ2-7; CDR3 protein: ASSTRLVSYEQY
clone size: -; V gene: TRBV5-1; J gene: TRBJ1-2; CDR3 protein: ASSLELNYGYT
clone size: -; V gene: TRBV28; J gene: TRBJ1-5; CDR3 protein: ATRQEDQPQH
clone size: -; V gene: TRBV10-3; J gene: TRBJ2-2; CDR3 protein: AISDKAAAGELF
clone size: -; V gene: TRBV9; J gene: TRBJ1-5; CDR3 protein: ASSVEGQVYQPQH
clone size: -; V gene: TRBV19; J gene: TRBJ1-3; CDR3 protein: ASSRTGERNTIY
clone size: -; V gene: TRBV6-4; J gene: TRBJ2-3; CDR3 protein: ASSGGQPSTDTQY
clone size: -; V gene: TRBV5-1; J gene: TRBJ1-1; CDR3 protein: ASSLSGGTEAF
clone size: -; V gene: TRBV5-1; J gene: TRBJ1-1; CDR3 protein: ASSIDRGSMNTEAF
clone size: -; V gene: TRBV2; J gene: TRBJ1-4; CDR3 protein: ASNPRQGRNEKLF
clone size: once; V gene: TRBV12-5; J gene: TRBJ1-2; CDR3 protein: ASGLFALGQLLRANYGYT
clone size: -; V gene: TRBV5-1; J gene: TRBJ2-5; CDR3 protein: ASSLNSHGETQY
clone size: -; V gene: TRBV9; J gene: TRBJ1-2; CDR3 protein: ASSPMSWSNYGYT
clone size: once; V gene: TRBV19; J gene: TRBJ2-4; CDR3 protein: ASSDRGPKNIQY
clone size: -; V gene: TRBV19; J gene: TRBJ2-3; CDR3 protein: ASSYSRDTQY
clone size: -; V gene: TRBV27; J gene: TRBJ2-2; CDR3 protein: APRGSGELF
clone size: -; V gene: TRBV6-1; J gene: TRBJ1-1; CDR3 protein: AEGVMEGTEAF
clone size: -; V gene: TRBV5-1; J gene: TRBJ2-5; CDR3 protein: ASSPTGARETQY
clone size: -; V gene: TRBV5-6; J gene: TRBJ1-4; CDR3 protein: ASSLVGLANEKLF
clone size: -; V gene: TRBV20-1; J gene: TRBJ2-5; CDR3 protein: SENNQETQY
clone size: -; V gene: TRBV10-2; J gene: TRBJ2-7; CDR3 protein: ASSSQRGRYEQY
clone size: -; V gene: TRBV27; J gene: TRBJ2-5; CDR3 protein: ASSSGVHQETQY
clone size: -; V gene: TRBV4-2; J gene: TRBJ1-1; CDR3 protein: ASSQESRTEAF
clone size: -; V gene: TRBV12-5; J gene: TRBJ1-1; CDR3 protein: ASGSHTEAF
clone size: few; V gene: TRBV5-4; J gene: TRBJ2-1; CDR3 protein: ASSLDPSSYNEQF
clone size: -; V gene: TRBV7-9; J gene: TRBJ2-7; CDR3 protein: ASRTTSGLREQY
clone size: -; V gene: TRBV9; J gene: TRBJ1-2; CDR3 protein: ASSAEDSYGYT
clone size: -; V gene: TRBV27; J gene: TRBJ1-2; CDR3 protein: ASSPKRDYGYT
clone size: -; V gene: TRBV6-1; J gene: TRBJ2-7; CDR3 protein: ASSEGPEGYEQY
clone size: -; V gene: TRBV18; J gene: TRBJ2-1; CDR3 protein: ASSLTTGSSYNEQF
clone size: -; V gene: TRBV6-5; J gene: TRBJ2-7; CDR3 protein: ASSYQRFSYEQY
clone size: -; V gene: TRBV5-1; J gene: TRBJ2-3; CDR3 protein: ASSLAGGVTDTQY
clone size: -; V gene: TRBV15; J gene: TRBJ1-1; CDR3 protein: ATSRDPTVNTEAF
clone size: -; V gene: TRBV5-1; J gene: TRBJ2-5; CDR3 protein: ASSLYQETQY
clone size: -; V gene: TRBV5-1; J gene: TRBJ2-5; CDR3 protein: ASSLGGGSNAMETQY
clone size: -; V gene: TRBV11-2; J gene: TRBJ1-2; CDR3 protein: ASSLVQGATQPGYT
clone size: once; V gene: TRBV4-1; J gene: TRBJ1-1; CDR3 protein: ASRSQGGVQAF
clone size: once; V gene: TRBV15; J gene: TRBJ2-3; CDR3 protein: ATSRDRGTDTQY
clone size: -; V gene: TRBV21-1; J gene: TRBJ2-3; CDR3 protein: ASSTGSSTDTQY
clone size: -; V gene: TRBV2; J gene: TRBJ1-1; CDR3 protein: ASSEAFPFPGQVARTEAF
clone size: -; V gene: TRBV11-2; J gene: TRBJ2-1; CDR3 protein: ASSEGLAGGGSYNEQF
clone size: -; V gene: TRBV18; J gene: TRBJ1-5; CDR3 protein: ASSPGQGFGQPQH
clone size: -; V gene: TRBV7-6; J gene: TRBJ2-1; CDR3 protein: ASSPPLGTSGRKEQF
clone size: -; V gene: TRBV27; J gene: TRBJ2-2; CDR3 protein: ASSFLAGGPVTGELF
clone size: -; V gene: TRBV30; J gene: TRBJ1-3; CDR3 protein: AWSDGSGNTIY
clone size: -; V gene: TRBV15; J gene: TRBJ2-1; CDR3 protein: ATSAGALSYNEQF
clone size: once; V gene: TRBV11-3; J gene: TRBJ2-3; CDR3 protein: ASSPRPGEDTQY
clone size: -; V gene: TRBV5-4; J gene: TRBJ1-2; CDR3 protein: ASSWAPGQELLYGYT
clone size: -; V gene: TRBV4-2; J gene: TRBJ2-3; CDR3 protein: ASSQDSLVTDTQY
clone size: -; V gene: TRBV2; J gene: TRBJ1-2; CDR3 protein: ASRSTGTYT
clone size: -; V gene: TRBV10-3; J gene: TRBJ1-1; CDR3 protein: AISPDRGNTEAF
clone size: -; V gene: TRBV28; J gene: TRBJ1-5; CDR3 protein: ASSLSGSGQPQH
clone size: -; V gene: TRBV18; J gene: TRBJ1-2; CDR3 protein: ASSPSPQGARYGYT
clone size: -; V gene: TRBV6-5; J gene: TRBJ1-1; CDR3 protein: ASREGMNTEAF
clone size: -; V gene: TRBV6-1; J gene: TRBJ2-5; CDR3 protein: ASSATGLRETQY
clone size: -; V gene: TRBV6-1; J gene: TRBJ2-7; CDR3 protein: ASREGTSGALN
clone size: -; V gene: TRBV18; J gene: TRBJ2-3; CDR3 protein: ASSPLLSREGGTQY
clone size: -; V gene: TRBV5-4; J gene: TRBJ1-1; CDR3 protein: ASSYTGLNTEAF
clone size: -; V gene: TRBV6-1; J gene: TRBJ1-5; CDR3 protein: ASSERDTNNQPQH
clone size: -; V gene: TRBV7-2; J gene: TRBJ1-5; CDR3 protein: ASSLGGGQPQH